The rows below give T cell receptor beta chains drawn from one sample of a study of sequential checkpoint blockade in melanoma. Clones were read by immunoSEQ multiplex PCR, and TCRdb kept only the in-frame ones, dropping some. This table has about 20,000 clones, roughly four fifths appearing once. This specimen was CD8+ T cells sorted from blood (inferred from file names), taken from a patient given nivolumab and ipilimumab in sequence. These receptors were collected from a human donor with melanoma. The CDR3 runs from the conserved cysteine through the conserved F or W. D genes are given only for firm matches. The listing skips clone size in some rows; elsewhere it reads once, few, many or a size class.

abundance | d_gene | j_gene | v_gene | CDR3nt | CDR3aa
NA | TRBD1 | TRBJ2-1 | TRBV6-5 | TGTGCCAGCAGTTCAGGGGGCGATGAGCAGTTCTTC | CASSSGGDEQFF
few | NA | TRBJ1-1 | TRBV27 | TGTGCCAGCAGTTTCGGTAATACTGAAGCTTTCTTT | CASSFGNTEAFF
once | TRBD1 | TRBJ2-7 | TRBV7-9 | TGTGCCAGCAGCCTGCGACAGGGGCTGTCCTACGAGCAGTACTTC | CASSLRQGLSYEQYF
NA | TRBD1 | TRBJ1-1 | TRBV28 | TGTGCCAGCAGCTTGGGGACAGGTTTCCCTGAAGCTTTCTTT | CASSLGTGFPEAFF
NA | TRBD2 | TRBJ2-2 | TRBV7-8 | TGTGCCAGCAGCCGACTAGCGGGGCTCTCTACCGGGGAGCTGTTTTTT | CASSRLAGLSTGELFF
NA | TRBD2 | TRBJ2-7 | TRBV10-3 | TGTGCCATCAGTGCCACGGGACAGAATAGCGGGGGCCCTACCTACGAGCAGTACTTC | CAISATGQNSGGPTYEQYF
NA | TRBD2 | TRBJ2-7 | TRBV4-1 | TGCGCCAGCAGCCAAGAGGCGGGGGGGATGTACTTC | CASSQEAGGMYF
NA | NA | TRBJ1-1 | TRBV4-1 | TGCGCCAGCAGCCAAGACTGGCTGAACACTGAAGCTTTCTTT | CASSQDWLNTEAFF
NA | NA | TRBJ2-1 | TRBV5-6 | TGTGCCAGCAGCTATACGGGATTTAGGGATCCTAGGAATGAGCAGTTCTTC | CASSYTGFRDPRNEQFF
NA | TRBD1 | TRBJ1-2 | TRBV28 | TGTGCCAGCAGTCCTCACAGGGGTAGTCCTTCGGATGGCTACACCTTC | CASSPHRGSPSDGYTF
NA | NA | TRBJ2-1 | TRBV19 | TGTGCCAGTAGTATACACGACACATCAGTTTACAATGAGCAGTTCTTC | CASSIHDTSVYNEQFF
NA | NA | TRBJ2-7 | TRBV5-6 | TGTGCCAGCAGCTTGGGGCAGGTCTTCGCCTACGAGCAGTACTTC | CASSLGQVFAYEQYF
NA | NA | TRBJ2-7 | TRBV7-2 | TGTGCCAGCAGCTTAGTAGGAGGGGCCGAGCAGTACTTC | CASSLVGGAEQYF
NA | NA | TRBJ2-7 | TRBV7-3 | TGTGCCAGCAGCACCAGCCAGGGCTCCGAGCAGTACTTC | CASSTSQGSEQYF
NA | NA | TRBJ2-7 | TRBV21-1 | TGTGCCAGCAGCAGTGAAAGACTGGTCTACGAGCAGTACTTC | CASSSERLVYEQYF
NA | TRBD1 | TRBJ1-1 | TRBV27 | TGTGCCAGCAGTCCCCTACAGGGGCGGAACACTGAAGCTTTCTTT | CASSPLQGRNTEAFF
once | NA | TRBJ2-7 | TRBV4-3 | TGCGCCAGCAGCCAAGATTACCCCCAAAACTACGAGCAGTACTTC | CASSQDYPQNYEQYF
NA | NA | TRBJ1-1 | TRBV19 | TGTGCCAGCAGACAGAAGAACACTGAAGCTTTCTTT | CASRQKNTEAFF
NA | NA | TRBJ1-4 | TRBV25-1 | TGTGCCAGCAGTCTCCCTGGGGGGGATGAAAAACTGTTTTTT | CASSLPGGDEKLFF
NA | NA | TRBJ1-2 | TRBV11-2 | TGTGCCAGCAGCTTTAGGGACTACTATGGCTACACCTTC | CASSFRDYYGYTF
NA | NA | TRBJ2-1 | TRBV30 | TGTGCCTGGAGTGACGCAGGGGACGAGCAGTTCTTC | CAWSDAGDEQFF
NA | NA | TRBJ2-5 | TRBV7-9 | TGTGCCAGCAGCTTAGGTGTACTTCACTTC | CASSLGVLHF
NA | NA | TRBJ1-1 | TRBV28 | TGTGCCAGCAGTTTCAGTCGGGGGTGGAACACTGAAGCTTTCTTT | CASSFSRGWNTEAFF
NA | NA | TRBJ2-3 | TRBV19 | TGTGCCAGTGCTGAACACACTCTCCCCCGGCGGGCGGATACGCAGTATTTT | CASAEHTLPRRADTQYF
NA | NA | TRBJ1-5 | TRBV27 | TGTGCCAGCAGCCGGGGGTTTAGCAATCAGCCCCAGCATTTT | CASSRGFSNQPQHF
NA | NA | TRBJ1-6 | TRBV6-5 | TGTGCCAGCAGTTACCGGGGACTCTCACCCCTCCACTTT | CASSYRGLSPLHF
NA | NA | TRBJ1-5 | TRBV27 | TGTGCCAGCCGACAGGGCAATCAGCCCCAGCATTTT | CASRQGNQPQHF
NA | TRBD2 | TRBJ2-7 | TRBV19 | TGTGCCAGTAGTAACGCCACTAGCGGGCGTGCCCACGAGCAGTACTTC | CASSNATSGRAHEQYF
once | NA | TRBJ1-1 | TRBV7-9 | TGTGCCAGCAGCGCGACTGTAATGAACACTGAAGCTTTCTTT | CASSATVMNTEAFF
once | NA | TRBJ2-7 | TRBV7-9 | TGTGCCAGCAGCCAATCTACTAGCCCTATCATCGAGCAGTACTTC | CASSQSTSPIIEQYF
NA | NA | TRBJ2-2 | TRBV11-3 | TGTGCCAGCAGCTCAGACACCGGGGAGCTGTTTTTT | CASSSDTGELFF
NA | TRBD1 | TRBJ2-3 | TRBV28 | TGTGCCAGCAGTCCACAGACAGGGTTCACAGATACGCAGTATTTT | CASSPQTGFTDTQYF
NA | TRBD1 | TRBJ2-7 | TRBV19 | TGTGCCAGTAGTGTTAGCGCCGGGACAGGGGTGTACGAGCAGTACTTC | CASSVSAGTGVYEQYF
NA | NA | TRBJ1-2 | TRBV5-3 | TGTGCCGCCCGGGTTGGTGCTCAAAGAAACTATGGCTACACCTTC | CAARVGAQRNYGYTF
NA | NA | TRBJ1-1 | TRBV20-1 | TGCAGTGCTCTGAGGGTCACTGAAGCTTTCTTT | CSALRVTEAFF
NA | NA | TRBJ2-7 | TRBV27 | TGTGCCAGCAGTTGGGGCAGGGAGGGGGACGAGCAGTACTTC | CASSWGREGDEQYF
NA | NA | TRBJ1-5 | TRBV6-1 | TGTGCCAGCAGTGGAGGGATTAGCAATCAGCCCCAGCATTTT | CASSGGISNQPQHF
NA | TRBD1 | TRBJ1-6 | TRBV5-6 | TGTGCCAGCAGCTTGGACAGGGGTTTGGGAAATTCACCCCTCCACTTT | CASSLDRGLGNSPLHF
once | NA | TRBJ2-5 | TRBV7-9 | TGTGCCAGCAGCATAGACACGACTCAAGAGACCCAGTACTTC | CASSIDTTQETQYF
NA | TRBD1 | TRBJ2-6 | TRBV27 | TGTGCCAGCTCCACTACGACAGGGGCTGGGGCCAACGTCCTGACTTTC | CASSTTTGAGANVLTF
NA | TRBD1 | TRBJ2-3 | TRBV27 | TGTGCCAGCAGTCCCTACCGGGACAGGGAGACAGATACGCAGTATTTT | CASSPYRDRETDTQYF